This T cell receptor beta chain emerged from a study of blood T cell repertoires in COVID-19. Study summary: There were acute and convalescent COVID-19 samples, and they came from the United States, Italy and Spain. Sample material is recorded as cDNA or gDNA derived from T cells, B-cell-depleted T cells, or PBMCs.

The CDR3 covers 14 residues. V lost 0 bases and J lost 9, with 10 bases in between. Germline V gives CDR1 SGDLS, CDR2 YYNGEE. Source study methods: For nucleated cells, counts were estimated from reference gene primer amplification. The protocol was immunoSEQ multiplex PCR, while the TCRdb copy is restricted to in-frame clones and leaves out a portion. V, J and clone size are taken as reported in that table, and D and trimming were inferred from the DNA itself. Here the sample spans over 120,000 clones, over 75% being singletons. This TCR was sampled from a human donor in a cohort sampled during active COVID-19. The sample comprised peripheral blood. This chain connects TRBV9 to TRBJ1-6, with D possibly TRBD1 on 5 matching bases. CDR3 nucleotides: TGTGCCAGCAGCGTAGAGGACGGGGGTTCACCCCTCCACTTT. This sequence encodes CASSVEDGGSPLHF.